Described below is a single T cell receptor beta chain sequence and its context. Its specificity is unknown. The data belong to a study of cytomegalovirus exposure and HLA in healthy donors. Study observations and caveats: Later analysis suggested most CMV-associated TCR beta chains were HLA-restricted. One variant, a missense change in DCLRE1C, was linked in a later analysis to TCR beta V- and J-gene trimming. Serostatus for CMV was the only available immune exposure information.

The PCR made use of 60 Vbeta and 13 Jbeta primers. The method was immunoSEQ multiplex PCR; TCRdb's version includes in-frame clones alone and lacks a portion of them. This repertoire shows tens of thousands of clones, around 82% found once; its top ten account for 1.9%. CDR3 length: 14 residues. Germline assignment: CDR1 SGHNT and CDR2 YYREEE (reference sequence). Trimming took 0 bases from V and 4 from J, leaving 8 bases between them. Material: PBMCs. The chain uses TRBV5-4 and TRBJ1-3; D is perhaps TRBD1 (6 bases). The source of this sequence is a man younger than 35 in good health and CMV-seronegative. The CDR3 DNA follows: TGTGCCAGCAGCTTGGAGACAGGCGGAAACACCATATATTTT. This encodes CASSLETGGNTIYF.